These 27 T cell receptor beta chains share one sample of origin, sequenced in a study of cytomegalovirus exposure and HLA in healthy donors listed by TCRdb under 2017. Receptor libraries were prepared by the immunoSEQ multiplex PCR assay. For the multiplex PCR, a mixture combining 60 forward primers for TCR Vbeta segments and 13 reverse primers for TCR Jbeta segments was used. The table comes from immuneACCESS by way of TCRdb, which keeps in-frame sequences with V and J called. Part of the clones is missing from these tables; in studies checked, under half for an unresolved V gene and the rest for unknown reasons. A total of about 91,000 clones appear in this sample, around 80% of them only once. The ten largest clones take up under 5% of the sample. Sequencing used PBMCs. The receptors shown here come from a male donor in good health and CMV-seropositive.

The rearrangement uses TRBV5-1 and TRBJ2-7; perhaps TRBD1 as D (5 bases). Trimming removed 0 bases from V and 4 bases from J, with 14 bases in between. The CDR3 covers 15 residues. Germline loops: CDR1 SGHRS, CDR2 YFSETQ. In DNA, the CDR3 is TGCGCCAGCAGCTTGGAGGCAGGGATTTTGTACGAGCAGTACTTC. As protein: CASSLEAGILYEQYF.

This chain links TRBV9 with TRBJ2-5, with D perhaps TRBD1 (6 bases). Trimming took 0 bases from V and 5 from J, leaving 11 bases between them. CDR3 length: 14 amino acids. Germline-derived CDR1 and CDR2 are SGDLS and YYNGEE. The CDR3 coding sequence is TGTGCCAGCAGCGTAGAGGGGGTAAGGGAGACCCAGTACTTC. The encoded protein is CASSVEGVRETQYF.

The chain recombines TRBV30 with TRBJ1-1; 11 bases fit TRBD1. Germline assignment: CDR1 GTSNPN and CDR2 SVGIG (reference sequence). The CDR3 length is 15 residues. The junction had 10 bases not matched to a gene; V was cut back by 4 bases and J by 6 bases. The CDR3 sequence: CAWNRPGQGVSEAFF. CDR3 sequence (DNA): TGTGCCTGGAATCGACCGGGACAGGGGGTATCTGAAGCTTTCTTT. Based on the CDR3 plus reference TRBV30 and TRBJ1-1, the full variable domain is SQTIHQWPATLVQPVGSPLSLECTVEGTSNPNLYWYRQAAGRGLQLLFYSVGIGQISSEVPQNLSASRPQDRQFILSSKKLLLSDSGFYLCAWNRPGQGVSEAFFGQGTRLTVV.

The gene calls are TRBV4-1 and TRBJ1-6, with D unresolved. Trimming shortened V by 1 base and J by 0 bases, and 10 bases separated the two germline ends. The CDR3 is 17 amino acids. In germline, CDR1 is MGHRA, CDR2 YSYEKL. The CDR3 sequence: CASSQGRDNSYNSPLHF. In DNA form, the CDR3 reads TGCGCCAGCAGCCAAGGCCGGGATAACTCCTATAATTCACCCCTCCACTTT.

This chain links TRBV11-3 with TRBJ2-2, with 7 bases that match TRBD2. The CDR3 is 17 residues long. The trim removed 5 bases at V and 3 bases at J, leaving 12 bases unmatched. Germline lookup yields CDR1 SGHNT and CDR2 YENEEA. CDR3 DNA sequence: TGTGCCAGCAGCGCAACCTTCGGGACTAAGTACACCGGGGAGCTGTTTTTT. It codes for CASSATFGTKYTGELFF.

The J gene is TRBJ2-7, the V gene TRBV19, with D tentatively TRBD2 (5 bases). The length of the CDR3 is 13 residues. Between the trimmed V and J ends, which lost 3 bases and 7 bases, there was a span of 13 bases. In germline, CDR1 is LNHDA, CDR2 SQIVND (reference sequence). The CDR3 reads CASSIQATGEQYF. The CDR3 DNA follows: TGTGCCAGTAGTATTCAGGCAACGGGGGAGCAGTACTTC.

This clone was seen a handful of times. J is TRBJ2-7 and V is TRBV11-2; the D is unclear. CDR1 SGHAT and CDR2 FQNNGV come from the germline V gene. The V end lost 1 base, the J end lost 3 bases, and 7 bases lay between the germline ends. There are 13 residues in the CDR3. Here the CDR3 reads CASSLVKNYEQYF. The CDR3 nucleotides read TGTGCCAGCAGCTTAGTCAAAAACTACGAGCAGTACTTC.

The rearrangement joins TRBV21-1 to TRBJ1-1. TRBV21-1 is tagged as a pseudogene. This CDR3 contains 16 residues. The CDR3 spells CASSKHPPREDTEAFF. The CDR3 DNA reads TGTGCCAGCAGCAAACACCCCCCCAGGGAGGACACTGAAGCTTTCTTT.

The chain has TRBV2 and TRBJ2-1; 8 bases match TRBD2. Per the germline V gene, CDR1 is SNHLY and CDR2 is FYNNEI. There are 13 residues in the CDR3. V was pared by 4 bases and J by 8 bases, with 4 bases of the junction left unmatched. Here the CDR3 DNA reads TGTGCCAGCAGTGTTCGGACTAGCCATGAGCAGTTCTTC. As protein: CASSVRTSHEQFF.

The V and J genes are TRBV25-1 and TRBJ2-1; 10 bases agree with TRBD2. This CDR3 is built from 14 residues. The V and J ends lost 8 bases and 5 bases, in that order; junction bases with no gene match: 6. The germline CDR1 and CDR2 sequences are MGHDK and SYGVNS. For the CDR3, the DNA is TGTGCCAGCCTACTAGCGGGGAACGACAATGAGCAGTTCTTC. Its protein is CASLLAGNDNEQFF.

The chain recombines TRBV7-9 with TRBJ2-7, with TRBD2 matching 8 bases. The CDR3 has 14 amino acids. CDR1 and CDR2 from the germline V gene are SEHNR and FQNEAQ (reference sequence). V shed 3 bases, J shed 5 bases, and the junction held 6 bases outside the gene matches. The CDR3 loop reads CASSFTGLDDEQYF. CDR3 coding DNA: TGTGCCAGCAGCTTTACGGGACTAGACGACGAGCAGTACTTC.

J is TRBJ1-2 and V is TRBV14; possible D gene TRBD1, 5 bases. V was shortened by 4 bases and J by 3 bases, with 15 bases between the two germline ends. The CDR3 is made up of 15 amino acids. Germline V gene lookup returns CDR1 SGHDN and CDR2 FVKESK. In DNA form, the CDR3 reads TGTGCCAGCAGCCTCTCCCGGTGGGGGGACTATGGCTACACCTTC. Its protein is CASSLSRWGDYGYTF.

This clone has only one observation. The rearrangement links TRBV5-1 to TRBJ2-7; possibly TRBD2 for D (5 bases). V was clipped by 6 bases and J by 2 bases, with 9 bases between them. Germline values: CDR1 SGHRS, CDR2 YFSETQ. CDR3 length: 12 amino acids. As DNA, the CDR3 is TGCGCCAGCAATGGGGAGACCTACGAGCAGTACTTC. It translates to CASNGETYEQYF.

The chain combines TRBV28 with TRBJ1-1; D gene unclear. The CDR3 is 13 amino acids. CDR1 MDHEN and CDR2 SYDVKM come from the germline V gene. The germline V and J ends were trimmed by 2 bases and 3 bases, with 7 bases remaining between them. The DNA for the CDR3 is TGTGCCAGCAGTTTAGGCCGGGACACTGAAGCTTTCTTT. Translated: CASSLGRDTEAFF. Filled out from reference TRBV28 and TRBJ1-1, the complete variable domain reads DVKVTQSSRYLVKRTGEKVFLECVQDMDHENMFWYRQDPGLGLRLIYFSYDVKMKEKGDIPEGYSVSREKKERFSLILESASTNQTSMYLCASSLGRDTEAFFGQGTRLTVV.

The rearrangement links TRBV15 to TRBJ2-2; 7 positions match TRBD1. From germline, CDR1 is LNHNV and CDR2 YYDKDF (reference sequence). Trimming took 4 bases from V and 7 from J; bases not matched to a gene: 6. The length of the CDR3 is 14 residues. CDR3 in DNA: TGTGCCACCAGCACGGGACAGTATATCGGGGAGCTGTTTTTT. Residues: CATSTGQYIGELFF.

This clone was picked up one time. The chain employs TRBV18 and TRBJ2-1; 9 nucleotides agree with TRBD2. The germline CDR1 and CDR2 sequences are KGHSH and LQKENI. The V gene end was trimmed by 3 bases and the J gene end by 2 bases; junction bases not matched to a gene: 11. The CDR3 length is 18 residues. The CDR3 protein is CASSPLDLSGGTYNEQFF. The CDR3 DNA follows: TGTGCCAGCTCACCCCTTGATTTAAGCGGGGGGACCTACAATGAGCAGTTCTTC.

The chain is built from TRBV28 and TRBJ1-2, with unresolved D. The CDR3 covers 12 residues. Trimming stripped 3 bases from V and 6 bases from J, with 8 bases between. The V gene's germline CDR1 is MDHEN and CDR2 SYDVKM. CDR3 in amino acids: CASSFYGDGYTF. The CDR3 nucleotides read TGTGCCAGCAGTTTTTACGGGGATGGCTACACCTTC.

The chain links TRBV7-2 to TRBJ2-5, with 9 bases lining up with TRBD2. This CDR3 has 15 amino acids. The J segment lost 5 bases and the V segment lost 4 bases, leaving 8 bases of the junction unmatched. Germline V gene data show CDR1 as SGHTA and CDR2 as FQGNSA. CDR3 loop: CASSSIAGVLETQYF. For the CDR3, the DNA is TGTGCCAGCAGCTCGATAGCGGGAGTTCTGGAGACCCAGTACTTC.

V is TRBV6-5 and J is TRBJ2-5; tentatively, D is TRBD1 (5 bases). TRBJ2-7 matches the DNA end more closely, so the J call is doubtful. Germline CDR1 MNHEY, CDR2 SVGAGI. The CDR3 is 14 amino acids. DNA of the CDR3: TGTGCCAGCAGTTCTTTGACAGTTATCCACGAGCAGTACTTC. Protein: CASSSLTVIHEQYF.

The V gene is TRBV18, the J gene TRBJ2-3; 7 bases are a match to TRBD2. Germline V gene data show CDR1 as KGHSH and CDR2 as LQKENI. With 6 bases clipped from V and 2 bases from J, the junction kept 5 bases outside the gene matches. The CDR3 has 14 residues. This CDR3 is CASSGGGFTDTQYF. CDR3 in DNA: TGTGCCAGCTCGGGCGGGGGATTCACAGATACGCAGTATTTT.

This chain links TRBV5-1 with TRBJ2-7; D remains unclear. The CDR3 has 13 residues. V lost 4 bases to trimming and J lost 2 bases, with 10 bases between them. Germline V CDR1 and CDR2: SGHRS, YFSETQ. Here the CDR3 DNA reads TGCGCCAGCAGCCCCGGGTTAACCTACGAGCAGTACTTC. It translates to CASSPGLTYEQYF. The full variable domain, rest sourced from reference TRBV5-1 and TRBJ2-7, is KAGVTQTPRYLIKTRGQQVTLSCSPISGHRSVSWYQQTPGQGLQFLFEYFSETQRNKGNFPGRFSGRQFSNSRSEMNVSTLELGDSALYLCASSPGLTYEQYFGPGTRLTVT.

V and J are TRBV27 and TRBJ1-5; no firm D call. From germline, CDR1 is MNHEY and CDR2 SMNVEV (reference sequence). The CDR3 has 16 amino acids. V was clipped by 6 bases and J by 0 bases, with 15 bases between them. For the CDR3, the DNA is TGTGCCAGCAGCCTCACCTTGGACTATAGCAATCAGCCCCAGCATTTT. It specifies CASSLTLDYSNQPQHF.

This clone was seen just once. This chain connects TRBV28 to TRBJ2-7, with 8 bases lining up with TRBD1. The ends lost 1 base at V and 6 bases at J; junction bases unmatched: 5. Germline V lookup: CDR1 MDHEN, CDR2 SYDVKM. This CDR3 spans 14 amino acids. The CDR3 is CASSLYRTGSEQYF. CDR3 sequence (DNA): TGTGCCAGCAGTTTATATAGGACAGGGTCCGAGCAGTACTTC. Combining the CDR3 with reference TRBV28 and TRBJ2-7 gives the whole variable domain DVKVTQSSRYLVKRTGEKVFLECVQDMDHENMFWYRQDPGLGLRLIYFSYDVKMKEKGDIPEGYSVSREKKERFSLILESASTNQTSMYLCASSLYRTGSEQYFGPGTRLTVT.

Details on this clone: Germline and junction disagree at one end, which may indicate a read error. The chain combines TRBV4-2 with TRBJ1-4, with 9 positions matching TRBD1. The CDR3 is 14 amino acids. CDR1 LGHNA and CDR2 YNFKEQ come from the germline V gene. The CDR3 DNA is TGTGCCAGCAGCCAAGATACCACCGGGACAGGGACGGTTTTT. Translated, it gives CASSQDTTGTGTVF.

This chain joins TRBV27 and TRBJ2-7; 12 bases line up with TRBD2. The CDR3 consists of 14 residues. The ends lost 5 bases at V and 6 bases at J; junction bases unmatched: 5. The V gene's germline CDR1 is MNHEY and CDR2 SMNVEV (reference sequence). The CDR3 DNA is TGTGCCAGCAGTCTGACTAGCGGGGGATTCGAGCAGTACTTC. Its protein is CASSLTSGGFEQYF.

This chain joins TRBV7-3 and TRBJ2-7; D is ambiguous. The ends were cut back, 2 bases at V and 0 bases at J, with 14 bases in the middle. Germline V gives CDR1 SGHTA, CDR2 FQGTGA. The CDR3 consists of 16 residues. CDR3 sequence reads: CASSLWASPVSYEQYF. The CDR3 DNA sequence: TGTGCCAGCAGCTTATGGGCTTCCCCGGTCTCCTACGAGCAGTACTTC.

This clone was observed a handful of times. The gene calls are TRBV6-1 and TRBJ1-2; D possibly corresponds to TRBD1 (5 bases). In germline, CDR1 is MNHNS, CDR2 SASEGT. The CDR3 is made up of 16 amino acids. Trimming shortened V by 3 bases and J by 0 bases, and 14 bases separated the two germline ends. The CDR3 protein is CASSELQVSTNYGYTF. As DNA, the CDR3 is TGTGCCAGCAGTGAGTTACAGGTCAGCACTAACTATGGCTACACCTTC.